The 14 T cell receptor beta chains listed next were all sequenced from one sample in a study of T-cell reconstitution after alpha-beta-depleted transplantation in children. Unique molecular identifiers were incorporated during preparation of the TCRbeta library. MiXCR was run by TCRdb on the PCR reads, yielding one entry per CDR3 protein. The repertoire holds about 170,000 distinct CDR3 sequences, with over 8.5% as singletons. The sample consisted of PBMCs, taken before TCRalphabeta/CD19-depleted stem cell transplant. The receptors originated from a boy aged 2 to 10 with acute myeloid leukemia, due to receive a stem cell transplant.

This clonotype was recorded many times. This chain joins TRBV20-1 and TRBJ2-2, with D uncertain. Germline CDR1 DFQATT, CDR2 SNEGSKA (reference sequence). V was clipped by 0 bases and J by 1 base, with 9 bases between them. The CDR3 runs 15 residues. This chain's CDR3 is CSARDNRLNTGELFF. CDR3 nucleotide sequence: TGCAGTGCTAGAGATAACCGACTGAACACCGGGGAGCTGTTTTTT.

This clonotype was detected ten times or more. The genes are TRBV29-1 and TRBJ1-2, with TRBD1 matching over 9 bases. Trimming cost V 6 bases and J 0 bases; bases outside gene matches: 2. CDR3 length equals 13 residues. Germline CDR1 reads SQVTM; CDR2 reads ANQGSEA. The CDR3 nucleotides read TGCAGCGTGAACAGGGGGCCTAACTATGGCTACACCTTC. Translated, it gives CSVNRGPNYGYTF.

This clonotype has a count of ten or more. This chain uses TRBV7-9 with TRBJ2-2, with D possibly being TRBD1 (6 bases). This CDR3 is 16 amino acids long. With 3 bases removed from V and 4 bases from J, the gap between germline ends came to 15 bases. Per germline, CDR1 SEHNR and CDR2 FQNEAQ (reference sequence). CDR3 sequence: CASSFGPTGSTGELFF. In DNA form, the CDR3 reads TGTGCCAGCAGCTTTGGGCCCACAGGGTCCACCGGGGAGCTGTTTTTT. The full variable domain, rest sourced from reference TRBV7-9 and TRBJ2-2, is DTGVSQNPRHKITKRGQNVTFRCDPISEHNRLYWYRQTLGQGPEFLTYFQNEAQLEKSRLLSDRFSAERPKGSFSTLEIQRTEQGDSAMYLCASSFGPTGSTGELFFGEGSRLTVL.

This clonotype was recorded many times. The chain uses TRBV29-1 and TRBJ1-2; 7 positions match TRBD1. With V trimmed by 3 bases and J by 6 bases, 7 bases remained unmatched. Germline V gene data show CDR1 as SQVTM and CDR2 as ANQGSEA. This CDR3 has 13 amino acids. The CDR3 bases are TGCAGCGTTGATACAGGGGATTCCCATGGCTACACCTTC. It encodes CSVDTGDSHGYTF.

This clonotype was detected ten times or more. The chain recombines TRBV10-2 with TRBJ1-1; D remains ambiguous. V was trimmed by 1 base and J by 4 bases, leaving 10 bases between them. Germline V gene data show CDR1 as WSHSY and CDR2 as SAAADI. The CDR3 is made up of 14 amino acids. In nucleotides, the CDR3 is TGCGCCAGCAGTGAGTTGGGGAAAGGCACTGAAGCTTTCTTT. Protein sequence: CASSELGKGTEAFF.

The chain combines TRBV4-2 with TRBJ2-3; maybe TRBD2 (6 bases). Germline CDR1 and CDR2: LGHNA and YNFKEQ. The V and J ends lost 1 base and 1 base respectively, with 9 bases between them. The CDR3 covers 15 residues. In nucleotides, the CDR3 is TGTGCCAGCAGCCAAGTCACGGGAGGCACAGATACGCAGTATTTT. Amino acid sequence: CASSQVTGGTDTQYF.

This clonotype has ten or more counts. The chain is built from TRBV12-3 or TRBV12-4 and TRBJ1-2; D may be TRBD1 (5 bases). The CDR3 is made up of 15 amino acids. V was pared by 1 base and J by 4 bases, with 13 bases between. CDR3 sequence: CASSLGRGTGYGYTF. Here the CDR3 DNA reads TGTGCCAGCAGTTTAGGGAGGGGTACGGGCTATGGCTACACCTTC.

This clonotype was counted once. The V gene is TRBV2, the J gene TRBJ2-1; 8 bases fit TRBD2. V shed 9 bases, J shed 10 bases, and the junction held 11 bases outside the gene matches. The CDR3 consists of 13 residues. Germline V gives CDR1 SNHLY, CDR2 FYNNEI. Here the CDR3 reads CASTGLGVLEQFF. The CDR3 DNA sequence: TGTGCCAGTACGGGACTAGGGGTTTTAGAGCAGTTCTTC.

At least ten counts were recorded for this clonotype. The rearrangement links TRBV6-5 to TRBJ1-2, with a tentative D call TRBD1 (5 bases). Trimming left V 0 bases short and J 7 bases short, with 9 bases between. CDR1 MNHEY and CDR2 SVGAGI come from the germline V gene. This CDR3 is 13 amino acids long. The CDR3 spells CASSYSWGSGYTF. CDR3 in DNA: TGTGCCAGCAGTTACTCCTGGGGCTCTGGCTACACCTTC.

The sample holds many counts of this clonotype. The rearrangement joins TRBV6-5 to TRBJ2-3, with D unresolved. Germline V gene lookup returns CDR1 MNHEY and CDR2 SVGAGI. Trimming stripped 0 bases from V and 1 base from J, with 8 bases between. This CDR3 comprises 15 residues. This CDR3 reads CASSYSGGGTDTQYF. CDR3 coding DNA: TGTGCCAGCAGTTACTCGGGCGGAGGCACAGATACGCAGTATTTT.

The sample holds many counts of this clonotype. In DNA form, the CDR3 reads TGTGCCAGCAGCTTAAACGTACTAGCGGGAGCGGTCAAACCCGACAATGAGCAGTTCTTC. Translation: CASSLNVLAGAVKPDNEQFF. The chain recombines TRBV7-8 with TRBJ2-1; 11 bases fit TRBD2. Germline loops: CDR1 SGHVS, CDR2 FQNEAQ. Trimming took 2 bases from V and 5 from J; bases not matched to a gene: 17. The CDR3 has 20 amino acids.

This clonotype was observed at least ten times. The V gene is TRBV10-3, the J gene TRBJ2-5, with D possibly called TRBD1 or TRBD2 (5 bases each). The CDR3 contains 13 residues. CDR1 and CDR2 from the germline V gene are ENHRY and SYGVKD. Between the trimmed V and J ends, which lost 6 bases and 3 bases, there was a span of 11 bases. Written as DNA, the CDR3 is TGTGCCATCAGCCCCGGGGCCGAAGAGACCCAGTACTTC. This encodes CAISPGAEETQYF.

This clonotype was picked up many times. The gene calls are TRBV12-3 or TRBV12-4 and TRBJ2-1, with 7 positions matching TRBD1. V lost 5 bases to trimming and J lost 0 bases; unmatched junction nucleotides: 4. The CDR3 totals 15 residues. The CDR3, as DNA: TGTGCCAGCAGTGGACAGGAGCGCTCCTACAATGAGCAGTTCTTC. Translated: CASSGQERSYNEQFF.

This clonotype was detected many times. This chain connects TRBV12-3 or TRBV12-4 to TRBJ1-6, with 8 bases fitting TRBD1. Germline trimming cut 5 bases from V and 7 bases from J; bases unmatched to any gene: 7. The CDR3 is made up of 15 amino acids. Here the CDR3 reads CASSPRGQGNSPLHF. CDR3 bases: TGTGCCAGCAGTCCCAGGGGGCAAGGAAATTCACCCCTCCACTTT.